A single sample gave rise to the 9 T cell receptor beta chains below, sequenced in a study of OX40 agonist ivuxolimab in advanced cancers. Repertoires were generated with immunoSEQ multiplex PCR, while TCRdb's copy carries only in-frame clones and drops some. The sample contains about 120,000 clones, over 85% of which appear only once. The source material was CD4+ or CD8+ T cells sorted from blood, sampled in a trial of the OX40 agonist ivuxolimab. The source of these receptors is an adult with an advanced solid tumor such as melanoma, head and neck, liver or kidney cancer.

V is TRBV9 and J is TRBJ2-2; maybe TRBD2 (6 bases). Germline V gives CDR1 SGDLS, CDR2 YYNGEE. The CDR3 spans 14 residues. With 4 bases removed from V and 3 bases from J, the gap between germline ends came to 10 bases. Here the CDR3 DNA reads TGTGCCAGCAGCTCGGGACTTCACACCGGGGAGCTGTTTTTT. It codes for CASSSGLHTGELFF.

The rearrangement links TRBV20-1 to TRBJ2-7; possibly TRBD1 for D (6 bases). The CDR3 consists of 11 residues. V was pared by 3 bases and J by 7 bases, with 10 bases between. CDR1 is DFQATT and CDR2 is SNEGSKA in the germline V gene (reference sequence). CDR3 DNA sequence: TGCAGTGCTAGCAGGGGTACTGAGCAGTACTTC. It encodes CSASRGTEQYF.

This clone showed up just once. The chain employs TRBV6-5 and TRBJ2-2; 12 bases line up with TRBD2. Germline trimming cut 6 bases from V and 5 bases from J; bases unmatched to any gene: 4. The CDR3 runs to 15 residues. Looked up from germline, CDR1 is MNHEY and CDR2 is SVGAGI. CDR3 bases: TGTGCCAGCAGCCCGACTAGCGGGAGAACCGGGGAGCTGTTTTTT. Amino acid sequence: CASSPTSGRTGELFF.

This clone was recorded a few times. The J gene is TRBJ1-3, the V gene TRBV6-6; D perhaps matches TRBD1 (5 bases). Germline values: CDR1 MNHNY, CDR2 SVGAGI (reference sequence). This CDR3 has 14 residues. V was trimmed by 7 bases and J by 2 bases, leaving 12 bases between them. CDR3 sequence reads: CASKAGGTGNTIYF. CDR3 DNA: TGTGCCAGCAAGGCGGGGGGAACTGGAAACACCATATATTTT.

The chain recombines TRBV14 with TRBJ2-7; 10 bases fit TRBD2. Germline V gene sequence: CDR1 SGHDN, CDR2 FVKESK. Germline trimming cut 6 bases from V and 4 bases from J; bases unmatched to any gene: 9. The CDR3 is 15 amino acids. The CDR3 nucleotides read TGTGCCAGCAGAAGCTCGGGACTAGCGTCTTACGAGCAGTACTTC. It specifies CASRSSGLASYEQYF.

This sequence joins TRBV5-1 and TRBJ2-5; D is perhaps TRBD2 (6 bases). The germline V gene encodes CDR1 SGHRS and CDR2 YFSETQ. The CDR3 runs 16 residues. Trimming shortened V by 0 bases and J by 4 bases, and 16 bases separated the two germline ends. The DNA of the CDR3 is TGCGCCAGCAGCTTGGAGCCGGCGGGAACCCTAGAGACCCAGTACTTC. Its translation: CASSLEPAGTLETQYF.

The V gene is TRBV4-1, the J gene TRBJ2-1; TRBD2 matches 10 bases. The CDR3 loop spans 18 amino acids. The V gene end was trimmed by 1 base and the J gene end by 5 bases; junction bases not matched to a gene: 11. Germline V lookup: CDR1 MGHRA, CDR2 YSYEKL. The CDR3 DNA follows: TGCGCCAGCAGCCAAGGCCCCCGGCTAGCGGGGGCCAACAATGAGCAGTTCTTC. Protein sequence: CASSQGPRLAGANNEQFF.

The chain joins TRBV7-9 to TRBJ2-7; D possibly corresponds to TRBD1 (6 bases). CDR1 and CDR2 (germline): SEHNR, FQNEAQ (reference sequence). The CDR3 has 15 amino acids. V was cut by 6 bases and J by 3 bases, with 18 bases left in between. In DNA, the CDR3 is TGTGCCAGCAGTCGATCCGGGACGGGACACTACGAGCAGTACTTC. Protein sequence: CASSRSGTGHYEQYF.

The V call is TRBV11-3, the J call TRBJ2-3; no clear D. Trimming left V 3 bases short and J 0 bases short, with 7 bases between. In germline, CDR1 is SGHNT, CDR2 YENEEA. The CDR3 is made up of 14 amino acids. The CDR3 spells CASSFGRSTDTQYF. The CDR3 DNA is TGTGCCAGCAGCTTCGGCCGCAGCACAGATACGCAGTATTTT. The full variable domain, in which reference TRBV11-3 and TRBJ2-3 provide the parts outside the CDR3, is EAGVVQSPRYKIIEKKQPVAFWCNPISGHNTLYWYLQNLGQGPELLIRYENEEAVDDSQLPKDRFSAERLKGVDSTLKIQPAELGDSAVYLCASSFGRSTDTQYFGPGTRLTVL.